This T cell receptor (beta chain) was captured by sequencing in a study of CD8 T cells in ankylosing spondylitis. Study observations and caveats: A TCR beta motif made of about eight highly homologous variants seemed typical of ankylosing spondylitis blood.

Comments on this clonotype: The antigen remains undetermined. As the CDR3 is not closed by the conserved phenylalanine or tryptophan, this likely results from a read error.

TCRdb ran MiXCR on the 5' RACE reads and lists one entry per CDR3 protein. The sample lists 350,000 to 550,000 distinct CDR3 sequences; roughly 26% were seen once. The sequencing input was blood, either unsorted or a sorted T cell fraction (not recorded which). The receptor comes from a male donor with ankylosing spondylitis.

DNA of the CDR3: TGTGCCATCAAGAGTTCTCGGGACACGGCCTACGAGCAGTACTTA. This gives the protein CAIKSSRDTAYEQYL. J is TRBJ2-7 and V is TRBV10-3, with D possibly TRBD1 on 6 matching bases. Germline CDR1 ENHRY, CDR2 SYGVKD. Trimming took 7 bases from V and 2 from J, leaving 18 bases between them. The CDR3 is made up of 15 amino acids.